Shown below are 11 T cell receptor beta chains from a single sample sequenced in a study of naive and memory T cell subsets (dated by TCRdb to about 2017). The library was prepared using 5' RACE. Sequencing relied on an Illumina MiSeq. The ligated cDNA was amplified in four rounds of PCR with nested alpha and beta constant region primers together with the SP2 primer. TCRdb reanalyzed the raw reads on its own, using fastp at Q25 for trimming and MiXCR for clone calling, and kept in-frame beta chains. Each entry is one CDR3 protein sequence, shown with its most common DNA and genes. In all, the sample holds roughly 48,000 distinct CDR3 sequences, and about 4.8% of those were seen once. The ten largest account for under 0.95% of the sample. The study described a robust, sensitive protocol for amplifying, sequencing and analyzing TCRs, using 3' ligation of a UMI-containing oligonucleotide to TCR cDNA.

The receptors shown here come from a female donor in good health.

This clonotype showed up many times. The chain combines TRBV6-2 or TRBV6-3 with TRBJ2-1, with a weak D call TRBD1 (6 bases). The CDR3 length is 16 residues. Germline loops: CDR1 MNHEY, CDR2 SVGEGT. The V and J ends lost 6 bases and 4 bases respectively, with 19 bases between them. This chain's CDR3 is CASRILEGGDYNEQFF. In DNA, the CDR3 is TGTGCCAGCAGAATCTTGGAAGGGGGAGATTACAATGAGCAGTTCTTC.

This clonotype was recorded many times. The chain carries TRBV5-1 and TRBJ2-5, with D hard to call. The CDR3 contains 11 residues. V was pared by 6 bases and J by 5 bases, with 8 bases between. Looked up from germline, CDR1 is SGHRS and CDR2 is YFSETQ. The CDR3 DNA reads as TGCGCCAGCACCTCGTCGGAGACCCAGTACTTC. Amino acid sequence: CASTSSETQYF.

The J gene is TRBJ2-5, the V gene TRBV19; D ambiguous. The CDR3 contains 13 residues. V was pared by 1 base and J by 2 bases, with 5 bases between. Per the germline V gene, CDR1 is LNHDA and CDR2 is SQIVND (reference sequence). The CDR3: CASSIVSQETQYF. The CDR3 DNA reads TGTGCCAGTAGTATAGTGTCTCAAGAGACCCAGTACTTC.

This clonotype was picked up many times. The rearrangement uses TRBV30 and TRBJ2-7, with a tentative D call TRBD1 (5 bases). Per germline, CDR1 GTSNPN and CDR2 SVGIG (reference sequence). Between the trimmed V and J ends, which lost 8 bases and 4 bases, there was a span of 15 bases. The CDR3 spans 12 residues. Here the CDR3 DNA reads TGTGCCAGGGGCACCCTGGGGTACGAGCAGTACTTC. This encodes CARGTLGYEQYF.

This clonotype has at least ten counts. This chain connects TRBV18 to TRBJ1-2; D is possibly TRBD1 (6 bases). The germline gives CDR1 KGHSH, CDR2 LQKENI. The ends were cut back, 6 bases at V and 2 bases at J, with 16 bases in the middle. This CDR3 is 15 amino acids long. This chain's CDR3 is CASSQVGGFNYGYTF. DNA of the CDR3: TGTGCCAGCTCCCAAGTAGGGGGTTTCAACTATGGCTACACCTTC. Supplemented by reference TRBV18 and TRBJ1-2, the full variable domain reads NAGVMQNPRHLVRRRGQEARLRCSPMKGHSHVYWYRQLPEEGLKFMVYLQKENIIDESGMPKERFSAEFPKEGPSILRIQQVVRGDSAAYFCASSQVGGFNYGYTFGSGTRLTVV.

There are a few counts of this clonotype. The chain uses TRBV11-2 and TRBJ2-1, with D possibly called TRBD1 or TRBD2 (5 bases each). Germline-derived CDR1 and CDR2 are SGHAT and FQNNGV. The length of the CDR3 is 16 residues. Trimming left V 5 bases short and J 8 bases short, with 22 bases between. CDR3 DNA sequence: TGTGCCAGCAGCGGTGTGTTGAGGGGCCAAGGTTATGAGCAGTTCTTC. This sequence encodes CASSGVLRGQGYEQFF.

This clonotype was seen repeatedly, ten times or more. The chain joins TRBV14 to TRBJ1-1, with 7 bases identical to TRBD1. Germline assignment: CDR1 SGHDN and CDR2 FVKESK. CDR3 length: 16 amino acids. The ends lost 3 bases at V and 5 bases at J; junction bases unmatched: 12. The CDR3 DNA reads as TGTGCCAGCAGCCACAACGGGGAGGGGGCGAGTACTGAAGCTTTCTTT. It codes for CASSHNGEGASTEAFF.

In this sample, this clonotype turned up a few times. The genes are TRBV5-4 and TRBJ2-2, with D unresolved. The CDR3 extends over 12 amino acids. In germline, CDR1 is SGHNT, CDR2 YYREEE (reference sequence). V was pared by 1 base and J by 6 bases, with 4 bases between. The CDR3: CASSLYAGELFF. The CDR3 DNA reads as TGTGCCAGCAGCTTGTATGCCGGGGAGCTGTTTTTT.

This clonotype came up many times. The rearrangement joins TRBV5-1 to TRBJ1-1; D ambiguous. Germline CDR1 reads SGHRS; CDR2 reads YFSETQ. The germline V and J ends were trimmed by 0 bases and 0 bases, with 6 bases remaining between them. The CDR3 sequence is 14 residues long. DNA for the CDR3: TGCGCCAGCAGCTTGGCCACCGTGAACACTGAAGCTTTCTTT. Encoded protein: CASSLATVNTEAFF.

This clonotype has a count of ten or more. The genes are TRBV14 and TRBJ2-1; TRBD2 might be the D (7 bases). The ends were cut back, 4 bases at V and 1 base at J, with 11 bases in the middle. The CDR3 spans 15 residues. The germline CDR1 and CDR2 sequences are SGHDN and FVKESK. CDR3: CASSRGGGSYNEQFF. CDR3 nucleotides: TGTGCCAGCAGCCGGGGGGGCGGGTCCTACAATGAGCAGTTCTTC.

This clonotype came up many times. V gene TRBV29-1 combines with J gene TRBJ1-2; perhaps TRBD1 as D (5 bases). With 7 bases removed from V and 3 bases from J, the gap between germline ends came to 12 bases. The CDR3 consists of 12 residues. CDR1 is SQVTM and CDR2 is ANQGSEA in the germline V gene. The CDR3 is CSGWDGYYGYTF. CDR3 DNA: TGCAGCGGTTGGGACGGGTACTATGGCTACACCTTC.